This T cell receptor (beta chain) was sequenced for a study of T-cell memory formation after mild COVID-19. Study-level information: Most TCR clusters belonged to a single donor.

This clonotype was seen more than once but under ten times. Its antigen remains unknown. General study results and limits: Researchers report contracting CD4+ clones mostly in CM and EM, with CD8+ clones in EMRA.

The germline V gene has CDR1 DFQATT and CDR2 SNEGSKA (reference sequence). This CDR3 spans 14 amino acids. TCRdb redid the calling of the 5' RACE reads with MiXCR, one entry per CDR3 protein. The data contain approximately 270,000 distinct CDR3 sequences, around 16% of them singletons. The material sequenced was PBMCs or a T cell subset sorted from them (not recorded which). V is TRBV20-1 and J is TRBJ2-7, with D uncertain. This clonotype was obtained from a man aged 18 to 29 who had mild COVID-19 (a few samples of this study predate the infection). Cell type and time point are not known. CDR3 loop: CSAREERRTYEQYV. CDR3 in DNA: TGCAGTGCCAGAGAAGAGCGCAGGACCTACGAGCAGTACGTC.